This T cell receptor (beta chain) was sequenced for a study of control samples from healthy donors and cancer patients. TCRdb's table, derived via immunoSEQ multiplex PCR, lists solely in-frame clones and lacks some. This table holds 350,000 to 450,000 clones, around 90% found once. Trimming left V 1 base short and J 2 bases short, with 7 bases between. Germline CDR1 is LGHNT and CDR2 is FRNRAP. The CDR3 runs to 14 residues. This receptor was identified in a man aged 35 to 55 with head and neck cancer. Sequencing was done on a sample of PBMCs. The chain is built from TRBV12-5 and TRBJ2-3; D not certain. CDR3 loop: CASGLGDLTDTQYF. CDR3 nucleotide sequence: TGTGCTAGTGGTTTGGGGGATCTCACAGATACGCAGTATTTT.